This T cell receptor beta chain was retrieved from a study of Ad26.COV2.S vaccination and SARS-CoV-2 variants (dated by TCRdb to the early 2020s). Regarding the study in general: Donors in the vaccine arm were drawn from COV1001, a multicentre, randomized, double-blind, placebo-controlled phase I-IIa trial testing Ad26.COV2.S in healthy adults. Ad26.COV2.S was administered intramuscularly at a dose of 5x10^10 or 1x10^11 viral particles, either as one shot or as two shots given 56 days apart. TCRbeta repertoire sequencing served as the tool for gauging how specific and how broad the SARS-CoV-2-reactive T cell receptors were following Ad26.COV2.S vaccination. A total of 32 samples were included in the TCR-sequenced set, comprising around 19 Ad26.COV2.S vaccine recipients, 5 placebo recipients and 8 SARS-CoV-2 convalescent individuals. Trial participants were randomized into five groups of five: low-dose or high-dose Ad26.COV2.S given once or twice, or placebo on both occasions. Blinding of investigators to trial group allocation was maintained during experiments and outcome assessment.

On this clone: The target of this receptor is not known. No qualities accompany the bases; no much larger clone lies one base away.

TCRbeta CDR3 regions were sequenced with the immunoSEQ Assay. After extraction, genomic DNA underwent amplification by bias-controlled multiplex PCR, followed by high-throughput sequencing. Concerning the study's data processing: To quantify the absolute abundance of each unique TCRbeta CDR3 region, sequences were collapsed and filtered. T cell fraction was estimated by normalizing TCRbeta template counts to usable DNA, which was measured by amplifying reference genes present in all nucleated cells. Repertoire TCRs were annotated as SARS-CoV-2-specific by exact matching of V gene, CDR3 amino acid sequence and J gene to a known reactive TCR set. MIRA supplied the reference SARS-CoV-2 TCR set, which was filtered for enrichment in COVID-19-positive ImmuneCODE repertoires so that public or cross-reactive TCRs were removed. Based on the MIRA antigens, annotated TCRs were further analysed at the level of specific ORF or position within ORF. Breadth was defined as the number of annotated unique rearrangements divided by the total number of unique productive rearrangements, and depth was defined as the summed frequency of the annotated unique rearrangements. Two-sided Wilcoxon rank-sum tests were applied when comparing TCR breadth between groups. The clones in this table, taken by TCRdb from immuneACCESS, are in-frame only. Not every clone is retained; where verified, under half of the shortfall comes from an unresolved V gene, and the cause of the rest is unknown. V and J calls and clone size follow that table, whereas D and trimming were derived from the DNA. The sample table contains hundreds of thousands of clones; only one count was recorded for 87% of them. Jointly, the top ten make up more than 3% of the sample.

Sample treatment or condition, as interpreted from the label and publication: around 19 received Ad26.COV2.S at low or high dose, single or two shots; a few received placebo; per-sample allocation not given. For vaccine and placebo recipients, repertoires were sequenced using samples collected on day 63 after the first injection. Cohort 1b enrolled roughly 25 adults aged 18-55 years at a single site in Boston, USA, between 29 July and 7 August 2020. Ad26.COV2.S was a replication-incompetent adenovirus type 26 vector expressing a prefusion-stabilized SARS-CoV-2 spike protein from the original Wuhan strain. V is shortened by 8 bases, J by 1 base, and the region joining them spans 12 bases. In the germline V gene, CDR1 corresponds to SGHTA and CDR2 to FQGNSA. Inclusive of the bounding cysteine and phenylalanine, the CDR3 is 13 residues long. The DNA shown is the 39-base CDR3, in frame from base 1. Overall study outcomes, separate from this receptor: Spike-specific TCR breadth was higher in Ad26.COV2.S recipients than in placebo recipients (P = 0.0014). Non-spike TCR breadth was comparable between vaccine and placebo recipients, consistent with the vaccine containing only spike. According to the authors, total T cell responses may have been underestimated by the TCR breadth and depth analyses. The study was not powered to compare responses between vaccine doses or regimens. Substantial breadth of spike-specific CD8+ and CD4+ T cell responses was reported after vaccination.

Rearrangement joined TRBV7-2 to TRBJ2-7, and perhaps TRBD2 as D gene, on 5 matching bases. The clonotype was recovered from a person between 18 and 65 years old who received the Ad26.COV2.S COVID-19 vaccine or a placebo. The sample consisted of peripheral blood, taken in a trial of Ad26.COV2.S vaccine versus placebo. The DNA is as follows: TGTGCCAGCGGCGGACGGGGATCCTACGAGCAGTACTTC. The encoded protein is CASGGRGSYEQYF.